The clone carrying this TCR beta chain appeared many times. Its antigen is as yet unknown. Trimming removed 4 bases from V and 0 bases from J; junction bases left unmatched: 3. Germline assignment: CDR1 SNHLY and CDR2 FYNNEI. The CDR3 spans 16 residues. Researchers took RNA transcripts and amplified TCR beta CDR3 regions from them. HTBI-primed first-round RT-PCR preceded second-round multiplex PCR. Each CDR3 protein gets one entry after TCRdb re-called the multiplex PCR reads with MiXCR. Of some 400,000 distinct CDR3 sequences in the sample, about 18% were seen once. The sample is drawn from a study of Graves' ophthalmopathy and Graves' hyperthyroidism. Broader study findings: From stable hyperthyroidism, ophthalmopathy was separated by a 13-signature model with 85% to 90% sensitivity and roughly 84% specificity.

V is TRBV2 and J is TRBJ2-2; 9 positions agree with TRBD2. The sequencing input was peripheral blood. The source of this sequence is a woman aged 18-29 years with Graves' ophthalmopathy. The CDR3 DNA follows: TGTGCCAGCAGTGGCCTAGCGGGGTCGAACACCGGGGAGCTGTTTTTT. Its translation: CASSGLAGSNTGELFF.